This entry describes one TCR beta chain. Antigen unknown. These data originate in a study of T cell responses to AZD1222 COVID-19 vaccine. Study conclusions and caveats: Epitopes outside B.1.351 and B.1.1.7 mutated regions reportedly drew nearly half of spike TCRs. Donors were chiefly white British, with a greater number of females, and clonal diversity was perhaps underestimated.

V was pared by 3 bases and J by 1 base, with 4 bases between. CDR3 length equals 13 residues. Per germline, CDR1 SGHTA and CDR2 FQGNSA. Method: immunoSEQ multiplex PCR; TCRdb's copy keeps in-frame clones and lacks some. This table holds roughly 120,000 clones, more than 70% found once. The TCR was taken from an adult who received the AZD1222 COVID-19 vaccine. This sample comprised peripheral blood, obtained 28 days after the second AZD1222 dose. The chain has TRBV7-2 and TRBJ1-3; D unclear. CDR3 residues: CASSFESGNTIYF. The CDR3 coding sequence is TGTGCCAGCAGCTTCGAGTCTGGAAACACCATATATTTT.